This T cell receptor (beta chain) comes out of a study of Graves' ophthalmopathy and Graves' hyperthyroidism. A volume of about 9.7 ml of fresh peripheral blood supplied the PBMCs. Losses at the gene ends were 6 bases for V and 4 bases for J; bases not matched to a gene: 2. The CDR3 is made up of 12 amino acids. Germline V gene lookup returns CDR1 SEHNR and CDR2 FQNEAQ (reference sequence). This clonotype was seen repeatedly, ten times or more. What it binds is not known. Findings and caveats of the study: The majority of expanded thyroid clonotypes above 0.001 frequency also occurred in blood.

The study amplified TCR beta CDR3 regions using RNA transcripts. Following a first-round RT-PCR that used HTBI primers, a second-round multiplex PCR was carried out. TCRdb processed the multiplex PCR reads anew with MiXCR; each CDR3 protein has one entry. The data show over 650,000 distinct CDR3 sequences, with under 50% seen just once and 2.5% to 3.5% held by the top ten. This receptor was identified in an adult man with Graves' ophthalmopathy. The chain recombines TRBV7-9 with TRBJ2-7; 8 bases match TRBD2. Sequencing was carried out using peripheral blood. The CDR3 nucleotides are TGTGCCAGCAGTCGGGGGGGGTACGAGCAGTACTTC. It specifies CASSRGGYEQYF. Variable domain in full (rest from reference TRBV7-9 and TRBJ2-7): DTGVSQNPRHKITKRGQNVTFRCDPISEHNRLYWYRQTLGQGPEFLTYFQNEAQLEKSRLLSDRFSAERPKGSFSTLEIQRTEQGDSAMYLCASSRGGYEQYFGPGTRLTVT.